Listed below are T cell receptor beta chains from one sample, sequenced in a study of radiation and T cells in renal cell carcinoma. Data came from immunoSEQ multiplex PCR; TCRdb stores just in-frame clones and leaves some out. The table shows about 170,000 clones, with around 90% occurring only once. The sequences come from blood, collected from a patient whose treatment included radiotherapy and nephrectomy. These receptors all stem from a woman aged 50 to 60 with renal cell carcinoma. CDR3s include the opening cysteine and the closing phenylalanine or tryptophan. A D gene is named only where the DNA matches it firmly. Rows may omit the clone size; those that give it use once, few, many or a size class.

V gene: TRBV18
clone size: NA
D gene: TRBD2
J gene: TRBJ2-5
CDR3 length: 15
CDR3 DNA: TGTGCCAGCTCACCGCGTTGGGGGGGTGAGGAGACCCAGTACTTC
CDR3 protein: CASSPRWGGEETQYF

V gene: TRBV6-5
clone size: few
D gene: TRBD1
J gene: TRBJ2-7
CDR3 length: 14
CDR3 DNA: TGTGCCAGCAGTCGGGACAGGGTCCCCTACGAGCAGTACTTC
CDR3 protein: CASSRDRVPYEQYF

V gene: TRBV6-4
clone size: NA
D gene: NA
J gene: TRBJ1-2
CDR3 length: 14
CDR3 DNA: TGTGCCAGCGTTCCTTCGACAGGCCTCTATGGCTACACCTTC
CDR3 protein: CASVPSTGLYGYTF

V gene: TRBV5-4
clone size: NA
D gene: TRBD1
J gene: TRBJ1-1
CDR3 length: 15
CDR3 DNA: TGTGCCAGCAGCCCCCCCCAGGGGGTGAACACTGAAGCTTTCTTT
CDR3 protein: CASSPPQGVNTEAFF

V gene: TRBV2
clone size: NA
D gene: NA
J gene: TRBJ1-1
CDR3 length: 13
CDR3 DNA: TGTGCCAGCACAAGTAGGATGAACACTGAAGCTTTCTTT
CDR3 protein: CASTSRMNTEAFF

V gene: TRBV2
clone size: NA
D gene: TRBD2
J gene: TRBJ2-3
CDR3 length: 18
CDR3 DNA: TGTGCCAGCAGTGAAGCGGGACTAGCGGGGGGGCAAAGAGATACGCAGTATTTT
CDR3 protein: CASSEAGLAGGQRDTQYF

V gene: TRBV6-6
clone size: NA
D gene: NA
J gene: TRBJ2-5
CDR3 length: 13
CDR3 DNA: TGTGCCAGCAGCCGCGACTGGGGAGAGACCCAGTACTTC
CDR3 protein: CASSRDWGETQYF

V gene: TRBV6-5
clone size: NA
D gene: TRBD1
J gene: TRBJ1-2
CDR3 length: 14
CDR3 DNA: TGTGCCAGCAGAACGGGACAGGGTGGGTATGGCTACACCTTC
CDR3 protein: CASRTGQGGYGYTF

V gene: TRBV29-1
clone size: NA
D gene: NA
J gene: TRBJ2-7
CDR3 length: 13
CDR3 DNA: TGCAGCGTTGTCAGCGGACTAACTTTGGGGCAGTACTTC
CDR3 protein: CSVVSGLTLGQYF

V gene: TRBV19
clone size: NA
D gene: TRBD2
J gene: TRBJ2-4
CDR3 length: 16
CDR3 DNA: TGTGCCAGTAGTATGGGGACTAGCGGGGGGCGTCGGAGGGAGTACTTC
CDR3 protein: CASSMGTSGGRRREYF

V gene: TRBV14
clone size: NA
D gene: TRBD1
J gene: TRBJ1-6
CDR3 length: 16
CDR3 DNA: TGTGCCAGCAGCCAGGACAGGGGATCCTATAATTCACCCCTCCACTTT
CDR3 protein: CASSQDRGSYNSPLHF

V gene: TRBV6-1
clone size: NA
D gene: NA
J gene: TRBJ1-5
CDR3 length: 15
CDR3 DNA: TGTGCCAGCAGCCGGGACACCTCTCGCAATCAGCCCCAGCATTTT
CDR3 protein: CASSRDTSRNQPQHF

V gene: TRBV6-1
clone size: NA
D gene: TRBD2
J gene: TRBJ2-1
CDR3 length: 15
CDR3 DNA: TGTGCCAGCAGTGACAGCGGGGGGGCGGACAATGAGCAGTTCTTC
CDR3 protein: CASSDSGGADNEQFF

V gene: TRBV21-1
clone size: NA
D gene: NA
J gene: TRBJ2-1
CDR3 length: 17
CDR3 DNA: TGTGCCAGCAGCAAAAAAGCCCTAGCGGGGGGGCAGAATGAGCAGTTCTTC
CDR3 protein: CASSKKALAGGQNEQFF

V gene: TRBV5-6
clone size: NA
D gene: NA
J gene: TRBJ1-1
CDR3 length: 14
CDR3 DNA: TGTGCCAGCAACCTCGGACAAATGAGGACTGAAGCTTTCTTT
CDR3 protein: CASNLGQMRTEAFF

V gene: TRBV7-8
clone size: few
D gene: NA
J gene: TRBJ1-6
CDR3 length: 13
CDR3 DNA: TGTGCCAGCAGCCCGGGAGGGAATTCACCCCTCCACTTT
CDR3 protein: CASSPGGNSPLHF

V gene: TRBV5-1
clone size: once
D gene: TRBD1
J gene: TRBJ1-1
CDR3 length: 15
CDR3 DNA: TGCGCCAGCAGCTTAACAGGGGAGAAGAACACTGAAGCTTTCTTT
CDR3 protein: CASSLTGEKNTEAFF

V gene: TRBV6-1
clone size: NA
D gene: NA
J gene: TRBJ2-6
CDR3 length: 18
CDR3 DNA: TGTGCCAGCAGTGAAGCGTCGCGACCGGCCTCTGGGGCCAACGTCCTGACTTTC
CDR3 protein: CASSEASRPASGANVLTF

V gene: TRBV5-4
clone size: NA
D gene: TRBD1
J gene: TRBJ1-4
CDR3 length: 14
CDR3 DNA: TGTGCCAGCAGCCCCGGACAGGTGAATGAAAAACTGTTTTTT
CDR3 protein: CASSPGQVNEKLFF

V gene: TRBV4-1
clone size: NA
D gene: NA
J gene: TRBJ2-6
CDR3 length: 16
CDR3 DNA: TGCGCCAGCAGCCAAACACATAGCTCTGGGGCCAACGTCCTGACTTTC
CDR3 protein: CASSQTHSSGANVLTF

V gene: TRBV4-1
clone size: NA
D gene: NA
J gene: TRBJ1-1
CDR3 length: 15
CDR3 DNA: TGCGCCAGCAGGGAACGGACGGTCATGAACACTGAAGCTTTCTTT
CDR3 protein: CASRERTVMNTEAFF

V gene: TRBV14
clone size: NA
D gene: NA
J gene: TRBJ2-7
CDR3 length: 13
CDR3 DNA: TGTGCCAGCAGCCACGGGGCTAGGAACGAGCAGTACTTC
CDR3 protein: CASSHGARNEQYF

V gene: TRBV2
clone size: NA
D gene: NA
J gene: TRBJ1-4
CDR3 length: 14
CDR3 DNA: TGTGCCAGCAGTGAAGGGGGGGCCCGAGAAAAACTGTTTTTT
CDR3 protein: CASSEGGAREKLFF

V gene: TRBV7-8
clone size: NA
D gene: NA
J gene: TRBJ1-5
CDR3 length: 14
CDR3 DNA: TGTGCCAGCAGCTTAGCGTCGGGGAATCAGCCCCAGCATTTT
CDR3 protein: CASSLASGNQPQHF

V gene: TRBV11-2
clone size: NA
D gene: NA
J gene: TRBJ1-2
CDR3 length: 12
CDR3 DNA: TGTGCCAGCAGCTTAGACGGGTGGGGCTACACCTTC
CDR3 protein: CASSLDGWGYTF